Included here is one T cell receptor (beta chain) sequence, with context. The data were produced by immunoSEQ multiplex PCR, yet TCRdb's version contains in-frame clones alone and is incomplete. The data show 2 million to 2.5 million clones, roughly 93% seen once. With 7 bases removed from V and 3 bases from J, the gap between germline ends came to 18 bases. CDR1 and CDR2 from the germline V gene are MNHEY and SVGAGI. The CDR3 consists of 15 residues. Among the donors, all were Caucasian adults who lived in Nashville, Tennessee. These data belong to a study of shared clonotypes between healthy human individuals.

This receptor was identified in a man aged 18 to 29 in good health. Some clones in this sample may be carry-over from other donors' samples. This chain uses TRBV6-5 with TRBJ1-1; perhaps TRBD1 as D (6 bases). Sequenced sample: naive CD4+ T cells from PBMCs. Sample subset: CD45RA+ positively selected. DNA for the CDR3: TGTGCCAGCATCCCCCTAGGGGGGGCGGACACTGAAGCTTTCTTT. Translated, it gives CASIPLGGADTEAFF.